This TCR beta chain was obtained from a study of T cell responses to AZD1222 COVID-19 vaccine. A remark on this clone: Its antigen is undetermined.

Repertoires were generated with immunoSEQ multiplex PCR, while TCRdb's copy carries only in-frame clones and drops some. This table holds about 120,000 clones, 88% found once. Overall study findings and caveats: Unmutated regions of variants are reportedly targeted by nearly half of spike-specific TCRs. After the peak T cell response, and only then, were repertoires sampled. The CD4 TCRs associated with vaccination extended across spike and predominated at 160-218 and 743-854. Possibly, clonal diversity was underestimated; donors were largely white British and included more females.

Germline loops: CDR1 WSHSY, CDR2 SAAADI. This CDR3 spans 14 amino acids. Trimming took off 10 bases at V and 3 bases at J, with 17 bases between the two ends. The source material was peripheral blood, sampled on day 0 of MenACWY control vaccination. The clonotype comes from an adult in good health. The gene calls are TRBV10-2 and TRBJ2-3; tentatively, D is TRBD2 (7 bases). The CDR3 DNA follows: TGCGCCACAACTAGAGGGGGGGGGACAGATACGCAGTATTTT. Translation: CATTRGGGTDTQYF.